The T cell receptor (beta chain) described here comes from a study of T cell responses to AZD1222 COVID-19 vaccine (dated by TCRdb to about 2021). Background for the entire study: AZD1222 recipients with second doses at about 4 weeks or about 12 weeks were pooled, because spike-specific TCR depth and breadth did not differ between schedules. A total of 230 to 250 trial participants underwent TCR sequencing, of whom roughly 210 had received two doses of AZD1222 and 26 had received two doses of the MenACWY control vaccine. Trial participants were enrolled by age into 18-55, 56-69 and 70-plus year subgroups, with 148, 28 and 57 TCR-sequenced participants respectively.

The full study reports these points: Most participants were white British and females outnumbered males, and the authors suggested that clonal diversity may have been underestimated. Conclusions about previously exposed vaccinees are limited, since just a handful of AZD1222 recipients were seropositive for SARS-CoV-2 at baseline. The 56-69-year group was small, and its depth increase did not reach significance, likely because of low power. Because no day 14 peak-response samples were available, the repertoires could be characterized only after the peak T cell response. The whole spike protein was spanned by vaccine-associated CD4 TCRs, and dominant responses were seen in regions 160-218 and 743-854. Reportedly, almost half of the unique spike-specific TCRs recognized epitopes lying outside the regions that are mutated in the B.1.351 and B.1.1.7 variants. After two AZD1222 doses, both the breadth and the depth of spike-specific TCRs were significantly higher than at day 0 and than in MenACWY recipients.

The CDR3 regions of human TCRbeta chains were analyzed by immunosequencing. On the authors' methods: TCRs in the repertoires were matched against a reference library of SARS-CoV-2-specific TCRs that had been generated with the MIRA antigen-specificity platform. Breadth was defined as the fraction of unique TCRs that were SARS-CoV-2-associated. Depth was defined as the fraction of total T cells that were SARS-CoV-2-associated. Using the MIRA data, every spike-specific TCR was mapped to the spike region that the TCR reacted to and assigned to either a CD4 or a CD8 class. Log10-transformed breadth and depth values were compared by one-way ANOVA with Sidak's multiple comparisons tests. Sourced from immuneACCESS, this table was stored by TCRdb with only in-frame sequences that have V and J called. A share of the clones is absent; for the studies checked, an unresolved V gene accounts for under half, and the remainder has no known explanation. The V and J calls and clone size are taken from that table; D and trimming were inferred from the DNA. The sample table records 130,000 to 150,000 clones; about 90% of these occur just once. Of the sample, just over 5.5% is held by the ten largest clones.

As to this clone: Its antigen has not been determined. The record has no base qualities; no much larger clone is one base away.

The time point tag for this specimen amounts to: baseline before first vaccination. Vaccinee samples were obtained from the UK trials COV001 and COV002, which included a single-blind randomized controlled phase 2/3 trial of AZD1222 (ChAdOx1 nCoV-19) in healthy adults. For TCRbeta chain sequencing, PBMC samples from trial participants were taken at day 0 and at day 28 after the second dose. This receptor was taken from an adult in good health. The sample in question was peripheral blood, obtained on day 0 of AZD1222 vaccination.

Here is the DNA: TGTGCCAGCAGAGATACTAGCGGGGTATTGTCCTACGAGCAGTACTTC. Its protein is CASRDTSGVLSYEQYF. The rearrangement joined TRBV6-6 to TRBJ2-7, with 10 central nucleotides matching TRBD2. CDR1 and CDR2 (MNHNY, SVGAGI) derive from the germline V gene (reference sequence). The CDR3 runs 16 residues from the cysteine to the phenylalanine. Only the CDR3 part of the read is kept: 48 bases, read in frame from the first base. The germline V end is reduced by 6 bases and the J end by 1 base; junction bases left unmatched: 9.